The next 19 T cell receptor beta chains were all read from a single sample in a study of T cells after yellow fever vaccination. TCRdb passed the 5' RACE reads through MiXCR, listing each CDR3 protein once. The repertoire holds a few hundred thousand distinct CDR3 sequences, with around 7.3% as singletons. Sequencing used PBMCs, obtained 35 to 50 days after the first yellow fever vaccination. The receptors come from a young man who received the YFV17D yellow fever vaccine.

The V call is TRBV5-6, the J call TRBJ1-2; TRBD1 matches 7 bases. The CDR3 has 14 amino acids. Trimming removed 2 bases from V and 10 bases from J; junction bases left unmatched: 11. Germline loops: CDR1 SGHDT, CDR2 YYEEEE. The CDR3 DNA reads TGTGCCAGCAGCTTAGAATGGACAGGTCGTGACTACACCTTC. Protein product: CASSLEWTGRDYTF.

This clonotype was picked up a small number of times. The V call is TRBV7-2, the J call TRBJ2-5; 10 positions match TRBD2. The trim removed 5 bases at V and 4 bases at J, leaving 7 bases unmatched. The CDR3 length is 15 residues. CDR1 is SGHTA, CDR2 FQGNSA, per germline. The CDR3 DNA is TGTGCCAGCAGCACCCGGACTAGCGGAGGAGAGACCCAGTACTTC. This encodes CASSTRTSGGETQYF.

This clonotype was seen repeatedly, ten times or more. The CDR3 sequence is CASSHRTGYVWNEQFF. The CDR3 DNA is TGCGCCAGCAGCCACCGGACAGGGTACGTGTGGAATGAGCAGTTCTTC. J is TRBJ2-1 and V is TRBV4-1; 8 bases align to TRBD1. The length of the CDR3 is 16 residues. CDR1 MGHRA and CDR2 YSYEKL come from the germline V gene. V shed 3 bases, J shed 7 bases, and the junction held 11 bases outside the gene matches.

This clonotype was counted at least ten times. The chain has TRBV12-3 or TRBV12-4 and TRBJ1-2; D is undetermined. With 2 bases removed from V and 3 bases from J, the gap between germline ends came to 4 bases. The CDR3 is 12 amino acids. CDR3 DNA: TGTGCCAGCAGTTTAAGGCACTATGGCTACACCTTC. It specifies CASSLRHYGYTF.

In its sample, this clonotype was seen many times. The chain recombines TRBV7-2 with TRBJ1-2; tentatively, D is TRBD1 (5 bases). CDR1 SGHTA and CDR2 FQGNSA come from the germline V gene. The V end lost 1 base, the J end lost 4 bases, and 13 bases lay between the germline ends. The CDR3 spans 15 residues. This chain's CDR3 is CASSLGTSRSYGYTF. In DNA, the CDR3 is TGTGCCAGCAGCTTAGGGACATCACGATCCTATGGCTACACCTTC. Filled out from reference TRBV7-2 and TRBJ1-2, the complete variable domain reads GAGVSQSPSNKVTEKGKDVELRCDPISGHTALYWYRQSLGQGLEFLIYFQGNSAPDKSGLPSDRFSAERTGGSVSTLTIQRTQQEDSAVYLCASSLGTSRSYGYTFGSGTRLTVV.

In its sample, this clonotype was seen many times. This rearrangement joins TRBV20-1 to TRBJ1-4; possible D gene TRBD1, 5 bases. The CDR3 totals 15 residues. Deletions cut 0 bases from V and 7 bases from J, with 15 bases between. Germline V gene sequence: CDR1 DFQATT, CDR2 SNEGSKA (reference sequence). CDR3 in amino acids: CSARDSGGLAEKLFF. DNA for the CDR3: TGCAGTGCTAGAGATTCCGGGGGACTAGCTGAAAAACTGTTTTTT.

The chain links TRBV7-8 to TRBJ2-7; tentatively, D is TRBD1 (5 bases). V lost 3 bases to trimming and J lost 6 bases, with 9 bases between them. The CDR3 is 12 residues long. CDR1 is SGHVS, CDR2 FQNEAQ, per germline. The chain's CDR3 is CASSFVGAEQYF. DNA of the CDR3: TGTGCCAGCAGCTTCGTAGGGGCCGAGCAGTACTTC.

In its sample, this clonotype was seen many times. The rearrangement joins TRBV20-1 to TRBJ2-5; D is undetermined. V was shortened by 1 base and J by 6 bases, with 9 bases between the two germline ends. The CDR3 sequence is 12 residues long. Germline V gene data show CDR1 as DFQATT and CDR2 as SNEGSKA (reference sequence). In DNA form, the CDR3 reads TGCAGTGCTAGAGGCCAGCATCAGACCCAGTACTTC. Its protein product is CSARGQHQTQYF.

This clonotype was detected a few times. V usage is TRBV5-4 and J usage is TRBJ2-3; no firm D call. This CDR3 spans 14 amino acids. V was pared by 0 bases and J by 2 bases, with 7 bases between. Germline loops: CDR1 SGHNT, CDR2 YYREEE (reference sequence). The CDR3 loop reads CASSLVELTDTQYF. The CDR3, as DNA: TGTGCCAGCAGCTTGGTTGAGCTCACAGATACGCAGTATTTT.

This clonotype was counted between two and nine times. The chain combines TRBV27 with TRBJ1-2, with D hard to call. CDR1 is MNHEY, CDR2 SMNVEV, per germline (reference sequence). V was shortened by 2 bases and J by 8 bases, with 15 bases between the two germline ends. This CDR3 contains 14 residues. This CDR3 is CASSLNAESSGYTF. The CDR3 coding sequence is TGTGCCAGCAGTTTAAATGCCGAGTCTAGCGGCTACACCTTC.

CDR3 residues: CASSFQRGGGRVEQFF. CDR3 DNA: TGTGCCAGCAGCTTTCAGCGGGGGGGCGGTAGAGTTGAGCAGTTCTTC. The V gene is TRBV7-2, the J gene TRBJ2-1, with TRBD2 identical over 10 bases. V shed 3 bases and J 9 bases; nucleotides not matched to a gene: 11. Germline V gives CDR1 SGHTA, CDR2 FQGNSA. The CDR3 is 16 amino acids. The full variable domain, completed using reference TRBV7-2 and TRBJ2-1, is GAGVSQSPSNKVTEKGKDVELRCDPISGHTALYWYRQSLGQGLEFLIYFQGNSAPDKSGLPSDRFSAERTGGSVSTLTIQRTQQEDSAVYLCASSFQRGGGRVEQFFGPGTRLTVL.

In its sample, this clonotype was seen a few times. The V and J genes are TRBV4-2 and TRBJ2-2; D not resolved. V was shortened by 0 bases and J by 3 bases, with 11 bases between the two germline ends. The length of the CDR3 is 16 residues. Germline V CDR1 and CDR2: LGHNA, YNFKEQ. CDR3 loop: CASSQDRHSDTGELFF. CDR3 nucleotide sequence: TGTGCCAGCAGCCAAGATCGCCACAGTGACACCGGGGAGCTGTTTTTT.

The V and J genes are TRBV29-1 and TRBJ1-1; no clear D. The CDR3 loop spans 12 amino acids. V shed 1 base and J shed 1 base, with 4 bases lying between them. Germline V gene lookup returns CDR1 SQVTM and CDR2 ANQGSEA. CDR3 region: CSVEGQNTEAFF. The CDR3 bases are TGCAGCGTTGAAGGCCAGAACACTGAAGCTTTCTTT.

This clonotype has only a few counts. The CDR3 region is CAVGRQGPQETQYF. CDR3 DNA sequence: TGTGCCGTAGGACGGCAGGGCCCTCAAGAGACCCAGTACTTC. The V and J genes are TRBV7-9 and TRBJ2-5; weak D call: TRBD1 (5 bases). V was cut by 11 bases and J by 2 bases, with 18 bases left in between. The CDR3 is 14 amino acids. Germline loops: CDR1 SEHNR, CDR2 FQNEAQ (reference sequence).

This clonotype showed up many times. The CDR3 sequence is CSARRTSSTGELFF. Here the CDR3 DNA reads TGCAGTGCCCGAAGGACCAGTTCCACCGGGGAGCTGTTTTTT. The gene calls are TRBV20-1 and TRBJ2-2; the D is unclear. The CDR3 is 14 residues long. Trimming left V 6 bases short and J 4 bases short, with 15 bases between. CDR1 is DFQATT, CDR2 SNEGSKA, per germline (reference sequence).

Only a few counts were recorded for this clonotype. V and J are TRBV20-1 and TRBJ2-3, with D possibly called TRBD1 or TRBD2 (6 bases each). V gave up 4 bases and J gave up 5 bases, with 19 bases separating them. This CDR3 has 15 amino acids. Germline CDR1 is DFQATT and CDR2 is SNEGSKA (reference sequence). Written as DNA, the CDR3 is TGCAGTGCTACCCTTAACTGGGGGGCCCGAGATACGCAGTATTTT. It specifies CSATLNWGARDTQYF.

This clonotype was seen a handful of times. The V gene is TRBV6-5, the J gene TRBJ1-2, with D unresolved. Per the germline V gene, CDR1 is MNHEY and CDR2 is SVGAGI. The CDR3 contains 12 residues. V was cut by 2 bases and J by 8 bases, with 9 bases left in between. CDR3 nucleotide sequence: TGTGCCAGCAGTTACAGGGTTGGAGGCTACACCTTC. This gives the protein CASSYRVGGYTF.

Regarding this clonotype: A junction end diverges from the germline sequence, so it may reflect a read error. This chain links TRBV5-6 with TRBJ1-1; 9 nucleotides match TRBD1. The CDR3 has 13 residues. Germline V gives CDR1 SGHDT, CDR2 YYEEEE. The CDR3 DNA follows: TGTGCCAGCAGTTCGACAGGGGGTACTGAAGTTTTCTTT. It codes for CASSSTGGTEVFF. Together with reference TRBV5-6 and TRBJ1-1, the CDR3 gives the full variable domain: DAGVTQSPTHLIKTRGQQVTLRCSPKSGHDTVSWYQQALGQGPQFIFQYYEEEERQRGNFPDRFSGHQFPNYSSELNVNALLLGDSALYLCASSSTGGTEVFFGQGTRLTVV.

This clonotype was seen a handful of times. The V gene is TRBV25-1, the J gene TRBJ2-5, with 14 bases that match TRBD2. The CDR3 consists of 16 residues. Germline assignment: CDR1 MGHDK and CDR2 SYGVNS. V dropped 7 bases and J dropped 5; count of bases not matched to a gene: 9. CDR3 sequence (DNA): TGTGCCAGCAATAGAGGACTAGCGGGGGGCTCGGAGACCCAGTACTTC. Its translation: CASNRGLAGGSETQYF.